These 18 T cell receptor beta chains were all obtained from the same sample, sequenced in a study of blood T cell repertoires in COVID-19. Using immunoSEQ multiplex PCR, the repertoire was profiled, and TCRdb retains in-frame clones only, with some absent. The sample holds approximately 120,000 clones, around three quarters seen once. The material sequenced was peripheral blood. These TCRs come from a human donor in a cohort sampled during active COVID-19.

The chain joins TRBV6-6 to TRBJ1-5; 9 bases align to TRBD1. Germline CDR1 is MNHNY and CDR2 is SVGAGI (reference sequence). The CDR3 is 18 amino acids. With 5 bases clipped from V and 0 bases from J, the junction kept 11 bases outside the gene matches. CDR3 sequence reads: CASSLPGQGEYSNQPQHF. The CDR3 DNA sequence: TGTGCCAGCAGTCTACCGGGACAGGGCGAGTATAGCAATCAGCCCCAGCATTTT.

This chain uses TRBV6-5 with TRBJ2-1; 11 nucleotides agree with TRBD2. Trimming cost V 7 bases and J 7 bases; bases outside gene matches: 9. The CDR3 is made up of 15 amino acids. CDR1 and CDR2 from the germline V gene are MNHEY and SVGAGI. The CDR3 DNA reads TGTGCCAGCACCCTTAGCGGGGGGGCGAGGAATGAGCAGTTCTTC. Its protein product is CASTLSGGARNEQFF.

V gene TRBV29-1 combines with J gene TRBJ2-1, with TRBD1 matching 9 bases. This CDR3 is built from 15 residues. V shed 6 bases, J shed 2 bases, and the junction held 8 bases outside the gene matches. CDR1 is SQVTM and CDR2 is ANQGSEA in the germline V gene. The CDR3 nucleotides read TGCAGCGTAGCCCGGGACAGGGTGCCCTACAATGAGCAGTTCTTC. Amino acids: CSVARDRVPYNEQFF.

Comments on this clone: Distinct nucleotide sequences in the sample also encode this CDR3. The chain combines TRBV30 with TRBJ2-3; 11 positions agree with TRBD2. The V and J ends lost 5 bases and 0 bases, in that order; junction bases with no gene match: 4. Per the germline V gene, CDR1 is GTSNPN and CDR2 is SVGIG (reference sequence). CDR3 length: 15 residues. Here the CDR3 DNA reads TGTGCCTGGGCTAGCGGGGGGTCTAGCACAGATACGCAGTATTTT. This codes for CAWASGGSSTDTQYF.

This clone has a single count. The genes are TRBV6-1 and TRBJ2-7, with a possible D match to TRBD2 (5 bases). V lost 0 bases, J lost 1 base, and 13 bases lay in between. Germline loops: CDR1 MNHNS, CDR2 SASEGT. The CDR3 length is 16 residues. The CDR3 region is CASSEAQGGGSYEQYF. Written as DNA, the CDR3 is TGTGCCAGCAGTGAAGCCCAAGGTGGAGGTTCCTACGAGCAGTACTTC.

The table lists this clone with a few counts. The J gene is TRBJ1-5, the V gene TRBV3-1 (or the pseudogene TRBV3-2); the D is unclear. Trimming took 4 bases from V and 6 from J, leaving 13 bases between them. The germline V gene has CDR1 LGHDT and CDR2 YNNKEL (reference sequence). This CDR3 comprises 14 residues. The CDR3 here is CASSRGGYGQPQHF. The CDR3 DNA sequence: TGTGCCAGCAGCCGTGGAGGGTACGGTCAGCCCCAGCATTTT.

The table lists this clone with a few counts. This chain connects TRBV5-5 to TRBJ1-1; D not certain. Germline lookup yields CDR1 SGHKS and CDR2 YYEKEE (reference sequence). The CDR3 totals 18 residues. Trimming stripped 0 bases from V and 1 base from J, with 19 bases between. For the CDR3, the DNA is TGTGCCAGCAGCTTGGATAGGAGTTTGGCCTCCAAGAACACTGAAGCTTTCTTT. It yields the protein CASSLDRSLASKNTEAFF. The variable domain in full, completed from reference TRBV5-5 and TRBJ1-1, reads DAGVTQSPTHLIKTRGQQVTLRCSPISGHKSVSWYQQVLGQGPQFIFQYYEKEERGRGNFPDRFSARQFPNYSSELNVNALLLGDSALYLCASSLDRSLASKNTEAFFGQGTRLTVV.

This clone was seen just once. The chain uses TRBV5-1 and TRBJ2-2; TRBD2 matches at 14 bases. The junction had 5 bases not matched to a gene; V was cut back by 4 bases and J by 0 bases. Germline V gives CDR1 SGHRS, CDR2 YFSETQ. There are 18 residues in the CDR3. The CDR3 here is CASSKGLAGAANTGELFF. CDR3 nucleotide sequence: TGCGCCAGCAGCAAGGGACTAGCGGGGGCCGCGAACACCGGGGAGCTGTTTTTT.

The chain combines TRBV5-1 with TRBJ2-1, with a possible D match to TRBD1 (5 bases). The CDR3 covers 16 residues. V was cut by 0 bases and J by 3 bases, with 13 bases left in between. Germline V gene sequence: CDR1 SGHRS, CDR2 YFSETQ. The CDR3: CASSLGQSSFYNEQFF. The CDR3 nucleotides are TGCGCCAGCAGCTTGGGACAGAGTTCTTTCTACAATGAGCAGTTCTTC. The full variable domain, rest sourced from reference TRBV5-1 and TRBJ2-1, is KAGVTQTPRYLIKTRGQQVTLSCSPISGHRSVSWYQQTPGQGLQFLFEYFSETQRNKGNFPGRFSGRQFSNSRSEMNVSTLELGDSALYLCASSLGQSSFYNEQFFGPGTRLTVL.

CDR3 sequence (DNA): TGCGCCAGCAGCTGGGCGGGAAATCCGAACACTGAAGCTTTCTTT. As protein: CASSWAGNPNTEAFF. The chain has TRBV5-1 and TRBJ1-1; D is undetermined. The CDR3 covers 15 residues. Trimming took off 3 bases at V and 1 base at J, with 13 bases between the two ends. Germline V lookup: CDR1 SGHRS, CDR2 YFSETQ.

The J gene is TRBJ1-1, the V gene TRBV7-6, with 7 bases matching TRBD1. The CDR3 contains 16 residues. Losses at the gene ends were 3 bases for V and 1 base for J; bases not matched to a gene: 8. CDR1 is SGHVS and CDR2 is FNYEAQ in the germline V gene. The CDR3 protein is CASSFYTGEGNTEAFF. The CDR3 DNA is TGTGCCAGCAGCTTTTACACAGGGGAAGGGAACACTGAAGCTTTCTTT.

The chain couples TRBV10-3 to TRBJ1-3; D not resolved. The V gene lost 11 bases and the J gene lost 0 bases, with 8 bases spanning the gap. From germline, CDR1 is ENHRY and CDR2 SYGVKD. CDR3 length equals 12 residues. CDR3 DNA sequence: TGTGCCTCACAATTCTCTGGAAACACCATATATTTT. Its translation is CASQFSGNTIYF.

The V and J genes are TRBV28 and TRBJ1-2; tentatively, D is TRBD1 (6 bases). Germline loops: CDR1 MDHEN, CDR2 SYDVKM. This CDR3 comprises 14 residues. V was cut by 5 bases and J by 4 bases, with 14 bases left in between. CDR3 DNA sequence: TGTGCCAGCAGTCCTCTCGGGGACATCTATGGCTACACCTTC. It specifies CASSPLGDIYGYTF.

This sequence joins TRBV6-1 and TRBJ1-6; D possibly corresponds to TRBD1 (6 bases). The ends were cut back, 0 bases at V and 7 bases at J, with 10 bases in the middle. CDR1 is MNHNS, CDR2 SASEGT, per germline. This CDR3 comprises 15 residues. CDR3 in amino acids: CASSEALQGNSPLHF. The CDR3 DNA sequence: TGTGCCAGCAGTGAAGCGCTTCAGGGGAATTCACCCCTCCACTTT.

The chain uses TRBV28 and TRBJ2-3, with 11 bases identical to TRBD2. V gave up 1 base and J gave up 5 bases; unmatched junction bases: 5. This CDR3 is built from 16 residues. Germline V CDR1 and CDR2: MDHEN, SYDVKM. Here the CDR3 DNA reads TGTGCCAGCAGTTTATTCTCCGGGACTAGCGGAGATACGCAGTATTTT. Protein sequence: CASSLFSGTSGDTQYF.

The gene calls are TRBV7-8 and TRBJ1-5, with TRBD1 as a possible D gene (6 bases). Germline V gives CDR1 SGHVS, CDR2 FQNEAQ. The CDR3 has 15 residues. The ends were cut back, 3 bases at V and 6 bases at J, with 15 bases in the middle. CDR3 bases: TGTGCCAGCAGCTTTGGCGCGGGGGGCGGTCAGCCCCAGCATTTT. This sequence encodes CASSFGAGGGQPQHF. Together with reference TRBV7-8 and TRBJ1-5, the CDR3 gives the full variable domain: GAGVSQSPRYKVAKRGQDVALRCDPISGHVSLFWYQQALGQGPEFLTYFQNEAQLDKSGLPSDRFFAERPEGSVSTLKIQRTQQEDSAVYLCASSFGAGGGQPQHFGDGTRLSIL.

The genes are TRBV7-2 and TRBJ1-5, with D tentatively TRBD1 (5 bases). Looked up from germline, CDR1 is SGHTA and CDR2 is FQGNSA. V lost 8 bases and J lost 3, with 11 bases in between. CDR3 length equals 13 residues. For the CDR3, the DNA is TGTGCCAGCGCACCGGGGGTCAATCAGCCCCAGCATTTT. Protein sequence: CASAPGVNQPQHF.

V is TRBV5-1 and J is TRBJ2-3, with unresolved D. The ends were cut back, 6 bases at V and 0 bases at J, with 8 bases in the middle. Germline CDR1 reads SGHRS; CDR2 reads YFSETQ. The length of the CDR3 is 13 residues. The CDR3: CASTVSSTDTQYF. CDR3 sequence (DNA): TGCGCCAGCACAGTATCTAGCACAGATACGCAGTATTTT.